This entry is about one T cell receptor beta chain. Its antigen remains unknown. Sequencing libraries made from TCR beta cDNA carried unique molecular identifiers. MiXCR was run by TCRdb on the PCR reads, yielding one entry per CDR3 protein. The sample holds 750,000 to 950,000 distinct CDR3 sequences, around 53% seen once. These data are taken from a study of post-analysis software for immune sequencing data. Study-level results: Comparison of patients with controls showed 4 to 6 TRBV segments more frequent in patients, TRBV5-6, TRBV5-1 and TRBV20-1 among them. The study found significantly lower normalized Chao1 diversity in multiple sclerosis patients than in controls.

V was clipped by 4 bases and J by 0 bases, with 13 bases between them. The CDR3 totals 17 residues. Looked up from germline, CDR1 is MNHEY and CDR2 is SVGEGT. The material sequenced was blood. This TCR derives from a girl aged 10 to 17 with multiple sclerosis. The chain carries TRBV6-2 or TRBV6-3 and TRBJ2-6; no clear D. CDR3 in DNA: TGTGCCAGCAGTTCCCAGGACGGCTTCTCTGGGGCCAACGTCCTGACTTTC. Translated, it gives CASSSQDGFSGANVLTF.